The 30 T cell receptor beta chains below come from one sample, sequenced in a study of CD8+CD57+ T cells in acquired aplastic anemia. The study profiled TCR beta VDJ and CDR3 using genomic DNA as template. TCRdb re-derived calls from the reads in MiXCR, one entry per CDR3 protein. The sample lists 200,000 to 250,000 distinct CDR3 sequences; 61% were seen once. Sequencing was carried out using sorted CD4+, CD8+, or CD8+CD57+ T cells (not recorded which) from PBMCs. These receptors all come from a human donor in good health.

About this clonotype itself: A junction end diverges from the germline sequence, so it may reflect a read error. The rearrangement uses TRBV2 and TRBJ2-7; 10 positions agree with TRBD1. The CDR3 contains 14 residues. The germline CDR1 and CDR2 sequences are SNHLY and FYNNEI. In DNA form, the CDR3 reads TGTGCCAGCAGGGACAGGGGGTCGTCCTACGAGCAGTATTTC. Amino acid sequence: CASRDRGSSYEQYF.

J is TRBJ1-2 and V is TRBV9, with a possible D match to TRBD1 (6 bases). Trimming removed 2 bases from V and 1 base from J, with 12 bases in between. This CDR3 region has 15 residues. Germline values: CDR1 SGDLS, CDR2 YYNGEE. The DNA for the CDR3 is TGTGCCAGCAGCGTCTCCGGGACACTTAACTATGGCTACACCTTC. Translation: CASSVSGTLNYGYTF.

The V call is TRBV30, the J call TRBJ2-7, with TRBD1 identical over 8 bases. CDR3 size: 14 residues. V shed 2 bases and J 2 bases; nucleotides not matched to a gene: 5. Germline values: CDR1 GTSNPN, CDR2 SVGIG (reference sequence). CDR3 DNA: TGTGCCTGGAGTCGCCGGGACAGGACCTACGAGCAGTACTTC. Protein product: CAWSRRDRTYEQYF.

J is TRBJ1-1 and V is TRBV9; the D is unclear. CDR3 length: 13 residues. V lost 10 bases, J lost 4 bases, and 17 bases lay in between. The germline CDR1 and CDR2 sequences are SGDLS and YYNGEE. In DNA, the CDR3 is TGTGCCGCCGGACGGGCAGAGGGCACTGAAGCTTTCTTT. This codes for CAAGRAEGTEAFF.

J is TRBJ2-1 and V is TRBV12-3 or TRBV12-4; D is unclear. This CDR3 region has 13 residues. Deletions cut 6 bases from V and 6 bases from J, with 12 bases between. In nucleotides, the CDR3 is TGTGCCAGCAGCCTCCTCCCCACCAATGAGCAGTTCTTC. Protein product: CASSLLPTNEQFF.

The chain has TRBV7-2 and TRBJ1-6, with D possibly matching TRBD1 (6 bases). V gave up 5 bases and J gave up 7 bases, with 15 bases separating them. Germline CDR1 is SGHTA and CDR2 is FQGNSA. This CDR3 is built from 15 residues. The CDR3 is CASSKTATGNSPLHF. In nucleotides, the CDR3 is TGTGCCAGCAGCAAAACGGCAACAGGGAATTCACCCCTCCACTTT.

The chain couples TRBV20-1 to TRBJ2-5; 11 positions match TRBD1. The J call is in doubt because the DNA end fits TRBJ2-7 better. CDR3 length: 13 residues. Looked up from germline, CDR1 is DFQATT and CDR2 is SNEGSKA (reference sequence). The chain's CDR3 is CSASGTGGHEQYF. DNA for the CDR3: TGCAGTGCTTCCGGGACAGGGGGACACGAGCAGTACTTC.

This clonotype has a count of ten or more. As DNA, the CDR3 is TGCGCCAGCAGCCCGGGACAGGGGATTGAAGCTTTCTTT. This sequence encodes CASSPGQGIEAFF. V is TRBV4-3 and J is TRBJ1-1; 10 nucleotides line up with TRBD1. Germline V gene sequence: CDR1 LGHNA, CDR2 YSLEER. The CDR3 covers 13 residues. Trimming cost V 4 bases and J 7 bases; bases outside gene matches: 3.

The gene calls are TRBV15 and TRBJ2-7, with D possibly called TRBD1 or TRBD2 (6 bases each). Per germline, CDR1 LNHNV and CDR2 YYDKDF (reference sequence). CDR3 length equals 13 residues. Trimming shortened V by 5 bases and J by 7 bases, and 15 bases separated the two germline ends. The CDR3 DNA reads TGTGCCACCAGCCTAGGGGGGAGGAAAGAGCAGTACTTC. Its protein product is CATSLGGRKEQYF.

This chain joins TRBV6-1 and TRBJ2-1; 8 bases line up with TRBD2. The CDR3 totals 12 residues. Germline trimming cut 6 bases from V and 10 bases from J; bases unmatched to any gene: 5. From germline, CDR1 is MNHNS and CDR2 SASEGT. The CDR3 DNA is TGTGCCAGCAGCGGGGGACTAGGGGAGCAGTTCTTC. It specifies CASSGGLGEQFF.

This clonotype has a count of ten or more. This sequence joins TRBV9 and TRBJ2-7; TRBD1 is a possible D gene (5 bases). Germline assignment: CDR1 SGDLS and CDR2 YYNGEE. Trimming took 4 bases from V and 2 from J, leaving 13 bases between them. This CDR3 has 14 amino acids. Here the CDR3 DNA reads TGTGCCAGCAGCCAGGGCCCGTTCCCCTACGAGCAGTACTTC. Its protein product is CASSQGPFPYEQYF.

This rearrangement joins TRBV7-2 to TRBJ2-7; TRBD1 matches at 9 bases. The ends lost 5 bases at V and 4 bases at J; junction bases unmatched: 9. Germline CDR1 is SGHTA and CDR2 is FQGNSA. The CDR3 runs 15 residues. CDR3: CASSPRPGTGYEQYF. CDR3 sequence (DNA): TGTGCCAGCAGCCCACGTCCCGGGACAGGGTACGAGCAGTACTTC.

The V and J genes are TRBV9 and TRBJ2-2, with D perhaps matching TRBD2 (6 bases). Germline CDR1 and CDR2: SGDLS and YYNGEE. Trimming took 4 bases from V and 4 from J, leaving 8 bases between them. CDR3 length: 13 amino acids. This CDR3 reads CASSQEGTGELFF. The CDR3 DNA reads as TGTGCCAGCAGCCAGGAGGGCACCGGGGAGCTGTTTTTT.

With regard to this clonotype: At one boundary the junction diverges from the germline segment, which might be a read error. The chain couples TRBV7-8 to TRBJ2-6; 9 positions agree with TRBD1. The CDR3 spans 17 residues. Germline V gene sequence: CDR1 SGHVS, CDR2 FQNEAQ. The chain's CDR3 is CASSQDDRGAGANVLTF. As DNA, the CDR3 is TGCGCCAGCAGCCAAGATGACAGGGGGGCTGGGGCCAACGTCCTGACTTTC.

Turning to this clonotype: The junction differs from germline at one of its ends, possibly a read error. The chain recombines TRBV7-8 with TRBJ2-7; the D gene is possibly TRBD2 (7 bases). The CDR3 spans 12 residues. CDR1 SGHVS and CDR2 FQNEAQ come from the germline V gene. CDR3 nucleotides: TGCGCCAGGGGAGGGAGCTCCTACGAGCAGTACTTC. It encodes CARGGSSYEQYF.

In this sample, this clonotype turned up many times. The chain uses TRBV5-1 and TRBJ2-1; 8 nucleotides align to TRBD1. CDR3 length equals 16 residues. J gave up 7 bases and V 1 base, and 10 bases lay outside the gene matches. The germline gives CDR1 SGHRS, CDR2 YFSETQ. CDR3 nucleotide sequence: TGCGCCAGCAGCTTGAGGGGACAGGATCTAATGAATGAGCAGTTCTTC. It yields the protein CASSLRGQDLMNEQFF.

The genes are TRBV9 and TRBJ1-6; D possibly corresponds to TRBD1 (5 bases). Germline CDR1 and CDR2: SGDLS and YYNGEE. Trimming shortened V by 0 bases and J by 0 bases, and 13 bases separated the two germline ends. The length of the CDR3 is 18 residues. CDR3 sequence: CASSVGGGTSSYNSPLHF. CDR3 sequence (DNA): TGTGCCAGCAGCGTAGGGGGCGGGACGAGCTCCTATAATTCACCCCTCCACTTT.

CDR3 region: CASSLMSTGGSYEQYF. Written as DNA, the CDR3 is TGTGCCAGCAGCTTAATGAGCACAGGGGGTTCCTACGAGCAGTACTTC. The chain employs TRBV7-9 and TRBJ2-7, with TRBD1 matching 8 bases. Losses at the gene ends were 2 bases for V and 1 base for J; bases not matched to a gene: 7. The germline V gene has CDR1 SEHNR and CDR2 FQNEAQ (reference sequence). The CDR3 length is 16 residues.

This sequence joins TRBV7-9 and TRBJ1-5; 7 nucleotides line up with TRBD1. Germline trimming cut 4 bases from V and 11 bases from J; bases unmatched to any gene: 11. The CDR3 extends over 14 amino acids. Germline CDR1 SEHNR, CDR2 FQNEAQ (reference sequence). The DNA for the CDR3 is TGTGCCAGCAGCTCTCGGGGACAGTGGGAGGCCCAGCATTTT. Translation gives CASSSRGQWEAQHF.

This clonotype has a single count. The J gene is TRBJ2-7, the V gene TRBV29-1, with 7 bases lining up with TRBD2. This CDR3 has 13 amino acids. Trimming took 4 bases from V and 0 from J; bases not matched to a gene: 3. Per the germline V gene, CDR1 is SQVTM and CDR2 is ANQGSEA. The CDR3 coding sequence is TGCAGCGTTGTGGGGGGGATCTCCTACGAGCAGTACTTC. Translated, it gives CSVVGGISYEQYF.

Ten or more counts support this clonotype. The chain carries TRBV20-1 and TRBJ2-2, with 8 bases fitting TRBD2. This CDR3 is 15 amino acids long. Germline CDR1 reads DFQATT; CDR2 reads SNEGSKA (reference sequence). The J segment lost 2 bases and the V segment lost 5 bases, leaving 7 bases of the junction unmatched. The CDR3 DNA is TGCAGTGCTCCCTCGGGGGGGGCCAACACCGGGGAGCTGTTTTTT. Its translation: CSAPSGGANTGELFF.

The CDR3 region is CSASSAGEVYF. CDR3 DNA sequence: TGCAGTGCTAGTTCAGCGGGAGAAGTGTACTTC. V and J are TRBV20-1 and TRBJ2-7; 8 bases are shared with TRBD2. V lost 3 bases, J lost 12 bases, and 7 bases stayed unmatched. The CDR3 spans 11 residues. CDR1 DFQATT and CDR2 SNEGSKA come from the germline V gene (reference sequence).

At least ten counts were recorded for this clonotype. The gene calls are TRBV9 and TRBJ2-2; D unresolved. Trimming stripped 3 bases from V and 5 bases from J, with 5 bases between. This CDR3 comprises 12 residues. Germline assignment: CDR1 SGDLS and CDR2 YYNGEE. CDR3 sequence reads: CASSAVTGELFF. The CDR3 region has the DNA TGTGCCAGCAGCGCAGTTACCGGGGAGCTGTTTTTT.

The gene calls are TRBV2 and TRBJ1-1; 7 nucleotides align to TRBD1. Germline values: CDR1 SNHLY, CDR2 FYNNEI. The CDR3 totals 13 residues. Losses at the gene ends were 5 bases for V and 5 bases for J; bases not matched to a gene: 5. The CDR3 nucleotides are TGTGCCAGCAGTTCGGACAGGACGACTGAAGCTTTCTTT. This sequence encodes CASSSDRTTEAFF.

On this clonotype itself: Germline is not matched at one junction end, which may reflect a read error. This sequence joins TRBV7-9 and TRBJ1-4, with 9 bases identical to TRBD1. Germline lookup yields CDR1 SEHNR and CDR2 FQNEAQ (reference sequence). The CDR3 consists of 14 residues. The CDR3 nucleotides read TGTGCCAGCAGGCCGACAGGGGGGGCTGAAGAACTGTTTTTT. Its translation: CASRPTGGAEELFF.

This chain connects TRBV9 to TRBJ1-1; D unclear. V was trimmed by 4 bases and J by 8 bases, leaving 15 bases between them. Germline CDR1 SGDLS, CDR2 YYNGEE. This CDR3 is 13 amino acids long. CDR3 sequence reads: CASSPSHATEAFF. The CDR3 bases are TGTGCCAGCAGCCCATCGCATGCAACCGAAGCTTTCTTT. Looking up the rest from reference TRBV9 and TRBJ1-1 gives the full variable domain: DSGVTQTPKHLITATGQRVTLRCSPRSGDLSVYWYQQSLDQGLQFLIQYYNGEERAKGNILERFSAQQFPDLHSELNLSSLELGDSALYFCASSPSHATEAFFGQGTRLTVV.

Worth noting for this clonotype: The junction departs from germline at one end; a sequencing error may be responsible. The chain is built from TRBV24-1 and TRBJ1-2; a weak D match, TRBD1 (6 bases). Looked up from germline, CDR1 is KGHDR and CDR2 is SFDVKD. The CDR3 spans 15 residues. CDR3 loop: CATSDRTVPNYGYIF. In nucleotides, the CDR3 is TGTGCCACCAGTGACCGGACAGTGCCTAACTATGGCTACATTTTC.

In this sample, this clonotype turned up once. The rearrangement uses TRBV19 and TRBJ1-1; D is undetermined. Trimming took off 7 bases at V and 4 bases at J, with 19 bases between the two ends. The CDR3 is 15 amino acids. Germline V gene data show CDR1 as LNHDA and CDR2 as SQIVND (reference sequence). The CDR3 loop is CASTFDHGRATEAFF. The CDR3 DNA reads TGTGCCAGTACCTTCGACCACGGGCGTGCCACTGAAGCTTTCTTT.

This clonotype showed up just a few times. Just one base apart from a much larger clone, this may be a read error. The chain carries TRBV6-5 and TRBJ1-2; 7 bases align to TRBD1. Per germline, CDR1 MNHEY and CDR2 SVGAGI. The CDR3 has 14 amino acids. V trimming: 6 bases; J trimming: 6 bases; junction bases outside the gene matches: 10. The CDR3 spells CASRPHQGGNGYTF. CDR3 sequence (DNA): TGTGCCAGCAGGCCACACCAGGGGGGGAATGGCTACACCTTC.

The chain combines TRBV7-8 with TRBJ2-3; the D gene is possibly TRBD2 (6 bases). Trimming took 5 bases from V and 2 from J, leaving 14 bases between them. The CDR3 totals 15 residues. In germline, CDR1 is SGHVS, CDR2 FQNEAQ. The CDR3 DNA reads as TGTGCCAGCAGCCCGTTAGCGGTACTCACAGATACGCAGTATTTT. It is translated as CASSPLAVLTDTQYF.